Below are 29 T cell receptor beta chains sequenced from a single sample in a study of patients and donors after allogeneic stem cell transplantation. TCRdb itself ran the RT-PCR reads through MiXCR, one entry per CDR3 protein. The sample holds about 410,000 distinct CDR3 sequences, 16% seen once. Sequenced: blood, either unsorted or a sorted T cell fraction (not recorded which). The source is a human donor who was either an allogeneic HSCT recipient or a stem cell or donor lymphocyte infusion donor (not recorded which). It is not recorded whose cells these are; they may come from a transplant donor.

This clonotype showed up just once. V usage is TRBV7-9 and J usage is TRBJ1-1; no clear D gene. This CDR3 comprises 16 residues. CDR1 is SEHNR and CDR2 is FQNEAQ in the germline V gene (reference sequence). Deletions cut 3 bases from V and 1 base from J, with 15 bases between. The CDR3 DNA is TGTGCCAGCAGCTTTTTTTTCCCCCTTCGGAACACTGAAGCTTTCTTT. This encodes CASSFFFPLRNTEAFF.

The chain couples TRBV7-6 to TRBJ1-1, with D unresolved. Trimming left V 1 base short and J 4 bases short, with 13 bases between. There are 15 residues in the CDR3. CDR1 is SGHVS, CDR2 FNYEAQ, per germline. The chain's CDR3 is CASSLGALGGTEAFF. CDR3 DNA sequence: TGTGCCAGCAGCTTAGGCGCTCTGGGTGGCACTGAAGCTTTCTTT.

Only a few counts were recorded for this clonotype. The chain couples TRBV7-9 to TRBJ2-1; D uncertain. V was trimmed by 3 bases and J by 5 bases, leaving 17 bases between them. The CDR3 covers 16 residues. From germline, CDR1 is SEHNR and CDR2 FQNEAQ (reference sequence). The CDR3 DNA is TGTGCCAGCAGCTTCGCGTTGGGTCGTGGCAACAATGAGCAGTTCTTC. It encodes CASSFALGRGNNEQFF.

This chain joins TRBV20-1 and TRBJ2-7; 7 bases map to TRBD1. This CDR3 contains 13 residues. Trimming cost V 6 bases and J 5 bases; bases outside gene matches: 10. Germline V gives CDR1 DFQATT, CDR2 SNEGSKA (reference sequence). The CDR3 DNA sequence: TGCAGTGCCAAATCAGACAGGGCACACGAGCAGTACTTC. It specifies CSAKSDRAHEQYF.

This clonotype occurred a few times. This chain links TRBV7-2 with TRBJ2-7; TRBD1 matches 11 bases. The trim removed 5 bases at V and 4 bases at J, leaving 4 bases unmatched. This CDR3 region has 14 residues. Germline CDR1 reads SGHTA; CDR2 reads FQGNSA. DNA of the CDR3: TGTGCCAGCAGCGTCGGACAGGGGGCATACGAGCAGTACTTC. Translated: CASSVGQGAYEQYF.

The chain joins TRBV24-1 to TRBJ2-3, with 7 positions matching TRBD1. The CDR3 covers 16 residues. Trimming at V came to 2 bases and at J to 2 bases, leaving 6 bases not matched to a gene. Per the germline V gene, CDR1 is KGHDR and CDR2 is SFDVKD. This CDR3 is CATSDYGQDATDTQYF. The CDR3 coding sequence is TGTGCCACCAGTGATTATGGACAGGATGCCACAGATACGCAGTATTTT.

The rearrangement joins TRBV6-2 or TRBV6-3 to TRBJ1-1; D not resolved. Between the trimmed V and J ends, which lost 3 bases and 8 bases, there was a span of 10 bases. The CDR3 length is 12 residues. Germline V gene sequence: CDR1 MNHEY, CDR2 SVGEGT. CDR3 sequence reads: CASSYSSDEAFF. The CDR3 DNA reads TGTGCCAGCAGTTATTCTTCAGACGAAGCTTTCTTT.

This clonotype was counted once. The chain uses TRBV7-6 and TRBJ2-7, with TRBD2 matching 10 bases. This CDR3 is 16 amino acids long. Germline loops: CDR1 SGHVS, CDR2 FNYEAQ. The V segment lost 5 bases and the J segment 1 base; nucleotides outside the gene matches: 8. DNA for the CDR3: TGTGCCAGCAGCCCGCACGCGACTAGCGGGTCCTACGAGCAGTACTTC. The encoded protein is CASSPHATSGSYEQYF.

The chain couples TRBV6-1 to TRBJ2-1; 8 bases are a match to TRBD1. Trimming removed 7 bases from V and 5 bases from J; junction bases left unmatched: 7. The CDR3 length is 14 residues. The V gene's germline CDR1 is MNHNS and CDR2 SASEGT. The CDR3 bases are TGTGCCAGCACCAGGACAGGGCGCCACAATGAGCAGTTCTTC. This codes for CASTRTGRHNEQFF.

The rearrangement links TRBV11-2 to TRBJ2-2, with 7 bases identical to TRBD2. From germline, CDR1 is SGHAT and CDR2 FQNNGV. The CDR3 contains 15 residues. V trimming: 5 bases; J trimming: 6 bases; junction bases outside the gene matches: 9. CDR3 in amino acids: CASSPSTSRAGELFF. The CDR3 DNA reads as TGTGCCAGCAGCCCCTCGACTAGCCGGGCCGGGGAGCTGTTTTTT.

The chain is built from TRBV6-1 and TRBJ1-1; D unclear. Germline assignment: CDR1 MNHNS and CDR2 SASEGT. The CDR3 runs 13 residues. Trimming took off 7 bases at V and 3 bases at J, with 12 bases between the two ends. The CDR3 loop is CASIGWADTEAFF. The CDR3 DNA sequence: TGTGCCAGCATAGGATGGGCGGACACTGAAGCTTTCTTT.

The chain combines TRBV6-1 with TRBJ2-5, with TRBD2 identical over 7 bases. The CDR3 has 14 amino acids. V gave up 7 bases and J gave up 4 bases; unmatched junction bases: 9. The germline gives CDR1 MNHNS, CDR2 SASEGT. The CDR3 bases are TGTGCCAGCACAGGAGGCGGGGGAGCAGAGACCCAGTACTTC. Its protein product is CASTGGGGAETQYF.

This clonotype was found a few times. The chain employs TRBV20-1 and TRBJ1-1, with 9 bases identical to TRBD1. V lost 8 bases and J lost 1; bases outside the gene matches: 14. The CDR3 sequence is 16 residues long. Germline CDR1 reads DFQATT; CDR2 reads SNEGSKA (reference sequence). The CDR3 protein is CSKAGTGNGGNTEAFF. CDR3 nucleotides: TGCAGTAAAGCCGGGACAGGGAACGGGGGGAACACTGAAGCTTTCTTT.

Many counts were recorded for this clonotype. The chain employs TRBV3-1 and TRBJ2-5, with a tentative D call TRBD1 (6 bases). This CDR3 contains 13 residues. Per germline, CDR1 LGHDT and CDR2 YNNKEL (reference sequence). Trimming cost V 5 bases and J 4 bases, with 11 bases left between them. CDR3 in amino acids: CASSGQSGETQYF. The DNA for the CDR3 is TGTGCCAGCAGCGGACAGAGTGGAGAGACCCAGTACTTC.

The CDR3 nucleotides read TGTGCCAGCAGCCCACCGGGAAGAAGGGCCTACAATGAGCAGTTCTTC. Protein sequence: CASSPPGRRAYNEQFF. The V call is TRBV11-3, the J call TRBJ2-1, with D perhaps TRBD2 (5 bases). The V end was cut by 5 bases, the J end by 2 bases, with 16 bases between. Germline loops: CDR1 SGHNT, CDR2 YENEEA. CDR3 length: 16 residues.

This clonotype was counted many times. The chain joins TRBV12-3 or TRBV12-4 to TRBJ2-5; 11 nucleotides align to TRBD2. There are 18 residues in the CDR3. After removal of 5 bases from V and 0 bases from J, the junction contained 11 bases not matched to a gene. The CDR3 loop is CASSILAGASKNQETQYF. The CDR3 DNA reads as TGTGCCAGCAGTATACTAGCGGGAGCCTCGAAAAACCAAGAGACCCAGTACTTC.

This chain joins TRBV2 and TRBJ2-6, with TRBD1 matching over 8 bases. The V and J ends lost 4 bases and 2 bases, in that order; junction bases with no gene match: 10. The length of the CDR3 is 18 residues. CDR1 and CDR2 from the germline V gene are SNHLY and FYNNEI. CDR3 DNA sequence: TGTGCCAGCAGTGTAATAGGCCAGGGGGCGACTGGGGCCAACGTCCTGACTTTC. It is translated as CASSVIGQGATGANVLTF.

In its sample, this clonotype was seen many times. The gene calls are TRBV12-3 or TRBV12-4 and TRBJ2-2, with 8 bases lining up with TRBD1. The CDR3 spans 14 residues. Trimming removed 5 bases from V and 4 bases from J; junction bases left unmatched: 3. DNA for the CDR3: TGTGCCAGCAGTCTTACAGGGGGCACCGGGGAGCTGTTTTTT. Residues: CASSLTGGTGELFF.

This clonotype was observed a handful of times. CDR3 loop: CASSFSRHEQYF. CDR3 DNA sequence: TGTGCCAGCAGTTTCTCCCGGCACGAGCAGTACTTC. The chain recombines TRBV12-3 or TRBV12-4 with TRBJ2-7; the D is unclear. Trimming stripped 3 bases from V and 5 bases from J, with 8 bases between. This CDR3 is built from 12 residues.

The rearrangement uses TRBV19 and TRBJ2-2, with D unclear. The CDR3 totals 16 residues. Trimming removed 1 base from V and 0 bases from J, with 9 bases in between. Germline CDR1 is LNHDA and CDR2 is SQIVND (reference sequence). The CDR3 here is CASSIGFPSNTGELFF. The CDR3 coding sequence is TGTGCCAGTAGTATAGGGTTCCCATCGAACACCGGGGAGCTGTTTTTT.

The CDR3 nucleotides read TGTGCCAGCCTCTCCATTCTGAGCTCCTACGAGCAGTACTTC. Its translation is CASLSILSSYEQYF. This chain joins TRBV2 and TRBJ2-7; D remains ambiguous. The V and J ends lost 8 bases and 0 bases respectively, with 14 bases between them. Germline V gives CDR1 SNHLY, CDR2 FYNNEI. The CDR3 is 14 amino acids.

V gene TRBV6-1 combines with J gene TRBJ1-2; TRBD1 matches 8 bases. The CDR3 totals 13 residues. Looked up from germline, CDR1 is MNHNS and CDR2 is SASEGT. V lost 4 bases to trimming and J lost 8 bases; unmatched junction nucleotides: 6. The CDR3 bases are TGTGCCAGCAGTGGGACAGGGTTGAGCGGCTACACCTTC. It translates to CASSGTGLSGYTF.

V and J are TRBV2 and TRBJ2-3, with D uncertain. Trimming stripped 10 bases from V and 4 bases from J, with 15 bases between. Germline values: CDR1 SNHLY, CDR2 FYNNEI. The CDR3 extends over 13 amino acids. The CDR3 is CATADLLPDTQYF. The CDR3 DNA reads TGTGCCACCGCGGACCTTCTTCCAGATACGCAGTATTTT. Full variable domain (rest looked up from reference TRBV2 and TRBJ2-3): EPEVTQTPSHQVTQMGQEVILRCVPISNHLYFYWYRQILGQKVEFLVSFYNNEISEKSEIFDDQFSVERPDGSNFTLKIRSTKLEDSAMYFCATADLLPDTQYFGPGTRLTVL.

This clonotype was observed a handful of times. The chain employs TRBV6-1 and TRBJ2-7; 10 bases are a match to TRBD1. J was trimmed by 3 bases and V by 7 bases; bases with no gene match: 9. CDR3 length: 15 amino acids. The germline CDR1 and CDR2 sequences are MNHNS and SASEGT. The DNA of the CDR3 is TGTGCCAGCACCAAAGGGGGACAGGGGTTCTACGAGCAGTACTTC. Protein: CASTKGGQGFYEQYF.

In its sample, this clonotype was seen many times. The gene calls are TRBV15 and TRBJ2-1; no reliable D call. CDR3 length: 15 amino acids. The germline V and J ends were trimmed by 3 bases and 2 bases, with 11 bases remaining between them. Germline assignment: CDR1 LNHNV and CDR2 YYDKDF (reference sequence). This CDR3 is CATSRDHGTYNEQFF. The DNA of the CDR3 is TGTGCCACCAGCAGGGACCATGGGACCTACAATGAGCAGTTCTTC.

This clonotype was counted many times. The CDR3 sequence: CASSQRTGAKLYYGYTF. CDR3 bases: TGCGCCAGCAGCCAGAGGACAGGGGCTAAACTATACTATGGCTACACCTTC. V is TRBV4-1 and J is TRBJ1-2; 9 positions agree with TRBD1. CDR3 size: 17 residues. The V gene end was trimmed by 3 bases and the J gene end by 3 bases; junction bases not matched to a gene: 11. Looked up from germline, CDR1 is MGHRA and CDR2 is YSYEKL.

This clonotype was seen more than once but under ten times. The chain recombines TRBV11-2 with TRBJ2-1; the D is unclear. V lost 5 bases, J lost 9 bases, and 11 bases lay in between. The CDR3 sequence is 12 residues long. Per germline, CDR1 SGHAT and CDR2 FQNNGV. CDR3 coding DNA: TGTGCCAGCAGCCACCGTTCGGGTGAGCAGTTCTTC. This gives the protein CASSHRSGEQFF. Together with reference TRBV11-2 and TRBJ2-1, the CDR3 gives the full variable domain: EAGVAQSPRYKIIEKRQSVAFWCNPISGHATLYWYQQILGQGPKLLIQFQNNGVVDDSQLPKDRFSAERLKGVDSTLKIQPAKLEDSAVYLCASSHRSGEQFFGPGTRLTVL.

This clonotype appeared a few times. This chain links TRBV27 with TRBJ2-4, with a tentative D call TRBD1 (6 bases). The CDR3 runs 19 residues. Between the trimmed V and J ends, which lost 5 bases and 1 base, there was a span of 24 bases. Germline loops: CDR1 MNHEY, CDR2 SMNVEV (reference sequence). This CDR3 reads CASSPDQGFRGRAKNIQYF. DNA for the CDR3: TGTGCCAGCAGTCCAGACCAGGGGTTCCGGGGAAGGGCCAAAAACATTCAGTACTTC.

In this sample, this clonotype turned up a few times. This chain joins TRBV7-9 and TRBJ2-5; TRBD1 might be the D (5 bases). Per germline, CDR1 SEHNR and CDR2 FQNEAQ (reference sequence). The CDR3 runs 13 residues. Trimming shortened V by 5 bases and J by 3 bases, and 10 bases separated the two germline ends. CDR3 amino acids: CASSQRGKETQYF. CDR3 coding DNA: TGTGCCAGCAGCCAAAGGGGCAAAGAGACCCAGTACTTC.